This is a list of T cell receptor delta chains from one sample in a study of gamma-delta T cells after stem cell transplantation. TCRdb reanalyzed the RT-PCR reads using CATT. The sample records just over 1,400 delta-chain clones, about half being singletons. Material for sequencing was gamma-delta T cells. These receptor sequences come from a human donor. It is not recorded whose cells these are; they may come from a transplant donor. The CDR3 runs from the conserved cysteine through the conserved F or W. The D gene is left open where the match is weak. The size of a clone is reported for some rows only, either as once, few or many, or as a class for expanded clones.

v_gene: TRDV2; d_gene: TRDD3; abundance: medium-sized; j_gene: TRDJ1; CDR3nt: TGCGCCTGTGACACCATCACCTTGGGGGATACTCTCACCGATAAACTCATCTTT; CDR3aa: CACDTITLGDTLTDKLIF
v_gene: TRDV1; d_gene: -; abundance: -; j_gene: TRDJ1; CDR3nt: TGTGCTCTTGAGCTTCCTTCCTGGGGAACTACTGGGAGAACGTACACCAATAAACTCATCTTT; CDR3aa: CALELPSWGTTGRTYTNKLIF
v_gene: TRDV1; d_gene: -; abundance: medium-sized; j_gene: TRDJ1; CDR3nt: TGTGCTCTTGGGGTCATTCCTACTCTGGGGTCCACCGATAAACTCATCTTT; CDR3aa: CALGVIPTLGSTDKLIF
v_gene: TRDV1; d_gene: TRDD3; abundance: -; j_gene: TRDJ1; CDR3nt: TGTGCTCTTGGGGAAGGCCTTCCGTACTGGGGGCCTTATACCGATAAACTCATCTTT; CDR3aa: CALGEGLPYWGPYTDKLIF
v_gene: TRAV29/DV5; d_gene: -; abundance: medium-sized; j_gene: TRDJ1; CDR3nt: TGTGCAGCAAGCGTTCCTACTAATGCGGGGATCCTAGGGAGGGACACCGATAAACTCATCTTT; CDR3aa: CAASVPTNAGILGRDTDKLIF
v_gene: TRDV2; d_gene: -; abundance: large; j_gene: TRDJ1; CDR3nt: TGTGCCTGTGACACCATGGGGACCCCGGAGGATAAACTCATCTTT; CDR3aa: CACDTMGTPEDKLIF
v_gene: TRAV29/DV5; d_gene: TRDD3; abundance: few; j_gene: TRDJ2; CDR3nt: TGTGCAGCAAGCGCGAAACTGGGGGACCCGACAGCACAACTCTTCTTT; CDR3aa: CAASAKLGDPTAQLFF
v_gene: TRDV2; d_gene: TRDD3; abundance: large; j_gene: TRDJ1; CDR3nt: TGTGCCTGTGAACTACTGGGGGTCGACCGCTCGTTTACCGATAAACTCATCTTT; CDR3aa: CACELLGVDRSFTDKLIF
v_gene: TRDV3; d_gene: -; abundance: -; j_gene: TRDJ1; CDR3nt: TGTGCCTCGATGGGGGGCCCGATTCCCCAGTACACCGATAAACTCATCTTT; CDR3aa: CASMGGPIPQYTDKLIF
v_gene: TRDV1; d_gene: -; abundance: medium-sized; j_gene: TRDJ1; CDR3nt: TGTGCTCTTGGGGGCTTAGCCCCCGGAGGGATAAAGGCCGATAAACTCATCTTT; CDR3aa: CALGGLAPGGIKADKLIF
v_gene: TRDV1; d_gene: TRDD3; abundance: few; j_gene: TRDJ1; CDR3nt: TGTGCTCTTGGGCCTGAGGTCTATTCTACGTTCCGTACTGGGGGCCCGGGACCCCCGGCTCCCCTCTACACCGATAAACTCATCTTT; CDR3aa: CALGPEVYSTFRTGGPGPPAPLYTDKLIF
v_gene: TRDV2; d_gene: TRDD3; abundance: -; j_gene: TRDJ1; CDR3nt: TGTGCCTGTGTCCTACTGGGGGATACGACCGATAAACTCATCTTT; CDR3aa: CACVLLGDTTDKLIF
v_gene: TRDV2; d_gene: -; abundance: -; j_gene: TRDJ1; CDR3nt: TGTGCCTGTGACGGATTACGGACCGATAAACTCATCTTT; CDR3aa: CACDGLRTDKLIF
v_gene: TRAV29/DV5; d_gene: -; abundance: few; j_gene: TRDJ1; CDR3nt: TGTGCAGCAAGCGCGGGGGTGGCAGACACCGATAAACTCATCTTT; CDR3aa: CAASAGVADTDKLIF
v_gene: TRDV1; d_gene: -; abundance: large; j_gene: TRDJ1; CDR3nt: TGTGCTCTTGGGGAACTAGGGTTGTCCACCGATAAACTCATCTTT; CDR3aa: CALGELGLSTDKLIF
v_gene: TRDV1; d_gene: -; abundance: medium-sized; j_gene: TRDJ1; CDR3nt: TGTGCTCTTGGGGAATACCTACTCCAAGGGGGGTACACCGATAAACTCATCTTT; CDR3aa: CALGEYLLQGGYTDKLIF
v_gene: TRDV1; d_gene: TRDD3; abundance: medium-sized; j_gene: TRDJ1; CDR3nt: TGTGCTCTTGGGAAGCGGGGGATACGGGTGTACACCGATAAACTCATCTTT; CDR3aa: CALGKRGIRVYTDKLIF
v_gene: TRDV1; d_gene: -; abundance: medium-sized; j_gene: TRDJ1; CDR3nt: TGTGCTCTTGGGCCACCCCCGATCATGTACACCGATAAACTCATCTTT; CDR3aa: CALGPPPIMYTDKLIF
v_gene: TRDV2; d_gene: -; abundance: large; j_gene: TRDJ1; CDR3nt: TGTGCCTGTGATCCTCTCACTGGGAAGAATTACACCGATAAACTCATCTTT; CDR3aa: CACDPLTGKNYTDKLIF
v_gene: TRDV1; d_gene: TRDD3; abundance: medium-sized; j_gene: TRDJ1; CDR3nt: TGTGCTCTTGGGGAAAGTGGCGTGGGGGATACGAGGTACACCGATAAACTCATCTTT; CDR3aa: CALGESGVGDTRYTDKLIF
v_gene: TRDV2; d_gene: TRDD3; abundance: large; j_gene: TRDJ1; CDR3nt: TGTGCCTGTGACTCTGGGGGATACACCGATAAACTCATCTTT; CDR3aa: CACDSGGYTDKLIF